This entry is about one T cell receptor beta chain. The V gene end was trimmed by 4 bases and the J gene end by 3 bases; junction bases not matched to a gene: 9. The length of the CDR3 is 15 residues. Germline V lookup: CDR1 SGHRS, CDR2 YFSETQ. The sample is drawn from a study of blood T cell repertoires in COVID-19. Study background: Material from acute and convalescent COVID-19 was sourced from the United States, Italy and Spain. The cDNA or gDNA used as material had been derived from T cells, B-cell-depleted T cells, or PBMCs.

Original processing notes: Using reference gene primer amplification, nucleated cell counts were estimated. Data came from immunoSEQ multiplex PCR; TCRdb stores just in-frame clones and leaves some out. V and J calls plus clone size are reproduced from that table; the DNA served to infer D and trimming. Of 55,000 to 65,000 clones listed, approximately 82% are singletons. The sequence was obtained from a woman aged 55 to 70 with acute or convalescent COVID-19. The chain links TRBV5-1 to TRBJ2-7, with 8 nucleotides matching TRBD1. The sequenced sample consisted of peripheral blood. CDR3 protein: CASSVDGQGNYEQYF. The CDR3 DNA reads TGCGCCAGCAGCGTAGACGGACAGGGAAACTACGAGCAGTACTTC.